These 14 T cell receptor beta chains originate from one sample sequenced in a study of cytomegalovirus exposure and HLA in healthy donors. PCR involved 60 Vbeta and 13 Jbeta primers. Produced via immunoSEQ multiplex PCR; TCRdb's table is partial and in-frame only. Here the sample spans some 140,000 clones, approximately 74% being singletons. Sequencing was done on a sample of PBMCs. The receptors shown here come from a man aged 30 to 45 in good health and CMV-seronegative.

This rearrangement joins TRBV7-2 to TRBJ2-1, with TRBD2 matching 13 bases. Germline values: CDR1 SGHTA, CDR2 FQGNSA. The CDR3 loop spans 15 amino acids. The V and J ends lost 2 bases and 10 bases, in that order; junction bases with no gene match: 5. CDR3 sequence: CASSLRTSGGGEQFF. CDR3 sequence (DNA): TGTGCCAGCAGCTTAAGGACTAGCGGGGGTGGGGAGCAGTTCTTC.

The rearrangement links TRBV7-8 to TRBJ1-5; D possibly corresponds to TRBD1 (6 bases). CDR1 and CDR2 (germline): SGHVS, FQNEAQ. V lost 5 bases, J lost 5 bases, and 13 bases lay in between. The CDR3 has 14 amino acids. CDR3 coding DNA: TGTGCCAGCAGCCCGGTGGGGGCCGATCAGCCCCAGCATTTT. Amino acid sequence: CASSPVGADQPQHF.

The V call is TRBV2, the J call TRBJ1-1; D unresolved. Germline V gene lookup returns CDR1 SNHLY and CDR2 FYNNEI. CDR3 length equals 13 residues. Trimming took off 1 base at V and 4 bases at J, with 7 bases between the two ends. The CDR3 DNA reads as TGTGCCAGCAGTGAAGAACACATCACTGAAGCTTTCTTT. It is translated as CASSEEHITEAFF.

The chain is built from TRBV30 and TRBJ1-5; 7 bases are shared with TRBD1. Trimming at V came to 5 bases and at J to 4 bases, leaving 8 bases not matched to a gene. The CDR3 spans 14 residues. Germline V gene data show CDR1 as GTSNPN and CDR2 as SVGIG (reference sequence). The CDR3 nucleotides are TGTGCCTGGGGCCGACAGGGAGGTAATCAGCCCCAGCATTTT. Translating it yields CAWGRQGGNQPQHF.

The J gene is TRBJ2-7, the V gene TRBV7-2; 7 bases are shared with TRBD1. V trimming: 1 base; J trimming: 9 bases; junction bases outside the gene matches: 12. The CDR3 extends over 15 amino acids. Germline V gene lookup returns CDR1 SGHTA and CDR2 FQGNSA. Here the CDR3 reads CASSLDRTGPVGQYF. CDR3 sequence (DNA): TGTGCCAGCAGCTTAGATCGGACAGGACCCGTAGGGCAGTACTTC.

The chain carries TRBV13 and TRBJ2-7; 7 nucleotides agree with TRBD1. With 5 bases clipped from V and 2 bases from J, the junction kept 3 bases outside the gene matches. The CDR3 loop spans 13 amino acids. Germline loops: CDR1 PRHDT, CDR2 FYEKMQ (reference sequence). The CDR3 loop reads CASSPQGAYEQYF. The CDR3 DNA reads TGTGCCAGCAGCCCCCAGGGGGCCTACGAGCAGTACTTC.

The chain uses TRBV27 and TRBJ2-7, with 7 bases aligning to TRBD2. The V gene's germline CDR1 is MNHEY and CDR2 SMNVEV (reference sequence). V trimming: 6 bases; J trimming: 1 base; junction bases outside the gene matches: 3. CDR3 length: 13 amino acids. The CDR3 sequence is CASRAAGSYEQYF. Here the CDR3 DNA reads TGTGCCAGCAGAGCAGCGGGGTCCTACGAGCAGTACTTC.

The chain links TRBV6-6 to TRBJ2-5, with 10 bases aligning to TRBD2. CDR1 and CDR2 from the germline V gene are MNHNY and SVGAGI (reference sequence). The CDR3 runs 15 residues. The J segment lost 2 bases and the V segment lost 8 bases, leaving 8 bases of the junction unmatched. In DNA, the CDR3 is TGTGCCAGCCGCCTTAGCGGGGGGCCTCAAGAGACCCAGTACTTC. Protein: CASRLSGGPQETQYF.

The chain has TRBV4-3 and TRBJ2-5; 8 bases are a match to TRBD1. Losses at the gene ends were 1 base for V and 5 bases for J; bases not matched to a gene: 9. CDR1 is LGHNA, CDR2 YSLEER, per germline. The CDR3 runs 16 residues. The CDR3 DNA sequence: TGCGCCAGCAGCCAAGCACGACAGGGGCCGGAGGAGACCCAGTACTTC. This sequence encodes CASSQARQGPEETQYF.

The V gene is TRBV7-2, the J gene TRBJ1-1; no clear D. Germline loops: CDR1 SGHTA, CDR2 FQGNSA. V was cut by 5 bases and J by 8 bases, with 12 bases left in between. CDR3 size: 12 residues. The chain's CDR3 is CASSRTRREAFF. The CDR3 DNA reads as TGTGCCAGCAGCCGGACCAGGAGGGAAGCTTTCTTT.

The chain has TRBV7-2 and TRBJ2-5; 7 positions match TRBD2. Trimming cost V 0 bases and J 7 bases; bases outside gene matches: 5. Germline assignment: CDR1 SGHTA and CDR2 FQGNSA. CDR3 length: 14 amino acids. CDR3 protein: CASSLAGGGRTQYF. CDR3 nucleotides: TGTGCCAGCAGCTTAGCTGGGGGGGGTAGGACCCAGTACTTC.

V gene TRBV28 combines with J gene TRBJ1-2; D is undetermined. The CDR3 spans 12 residues. The germline gives CDR1 MDHEN, CDR2 SYDVKM. Trimming took off 5 bases at V and 8 bases at J, with 12 bases between the two ends. CDR3 loop: CASSLQALGYTF. DNA for the CDR3: TGTGCCAGCAGTCTCCAGGCGCTAGGCTACACCTTC.

The chain recombines TRBV7-2 with TRBJ2-5; weak D call: TRBD1 (5 bases). The V gene's germline CDR1 is SGHTA and CDR2 FQGNSA. The V gene lost 5 bases and the J gene lost 2 bases, with 15 bases spanning the gap. This CDR3 comprises 15 residues. CDR3 amino acids: CASSQNTGSQETQYF. For the CDR3, the DNA is TGTGCCAGCAGCCAGAATACAGGTAGTCAAGAGACCCAGTACTTC.

The rearrangement links TRBV9 to TRBJ2-3, with D possibly TRBD2 on 7 matching bases. V was cut by 0 bases and J by 5 bases, with 16 bases left in between. The CDR3 loop spans 16 amino acids. CDR1 and CDR2 from the germline V gene are SGDLS and YYNGEE. The CDR3 DNA sequence: TGTGCCAGCAGCGTAGTCATTGCGGGGGCGGAAGATACGCAGTATTTT. Its protein product is CASSVVIAGAEDTQYF. The complete variable domain, with remaining parts taken from reference TRBV9 and TRBJ2-3, reads DSGVTQTPKHLITATGQRVTLRCSPRSGDLSVYWYQQSLDQGLQFLIQYYNGEERAKGNILERFSAQQFPDLHSELNLSSLELGDSALYFCASSVVIAGAEDTQYFGPGTRLTVL.